These T cell receptor beta chains were read from a single sample in a study of blood T cell repertoires in COVID-19. Only in-frame clones appear in the TCRdb table, and some are missing; sequencing was by immunoSEQ multiplex PCR. The sample consists of some 140,000 clones, around nine tenths of them appearing once. Sequencing was done on a sample of peripheral blood. The source of these receptors is a man aged 50 to 60 with active or convalescent COVID-19. Both conserved end residues are part of each CDR3. The order of the fields is D gene, J gene, V gene, clone size, CDR3 protein, CDR3 DNA. D genes are given only for firm matches. Size is stated for part of the rows, as once, few or many counts, or as a class when the clone is expanded.

D gene: TRBD1; J gene: TRBJ1-3; V gene: TRBV5-1; clone size: NA; CDR3 protein: CASSPGQGALGAGNTIYF; CDR3 DNA: TGCGCCAGCAGCCCGGGACAGGGGGCGCTTGGGGCTGGAAACACCATATATTTT
D gene: TRBD1; J gene: TRBJ1-1; V gene: TRBV18; clone size: NA; CDR3 protein: CASSHSGTGVNTEAFF; CDR3 DNA: TGTGCCAGCTCACACTCCGGGACAGGGGTAAACACTGAAGCTTTCTTT
D gene: TRBD1; J gene: TRBJ2-5; V gene: TRBV27; clone size: NA; CDR3 protein: CASSPRTGFGEETQYF; CDR3 DNA: TGTGCCAGCAGCCCCCGGACAGGGTTTGGGGAGGAGACCCAGTACTTC
D gene: NA; J gene: TRBJ1-2; V gene: TRBV30; clone size: few; CDR3 protein: CAWSSSVGGYTF; CDR3 DNA: TGTGCCTGGAGTTCCAGTGTCGGGGGCTACACCTTC
D gene: TRBD2; J gene: TRBJ2-3; V gene: TRBV7-2; clone size: NA; CDR3 protein: CASSWRVAGAADTQYF; CDR3 DNA: TGTGCCAGCAGCTGGAGGGTAGCGGGGGCGGCAGATACGCAGTATTTT
D gene: TRBD1; J gene: TRBJ2-1; V gene: TRBV25-1; clone size: NA; CDR3 protein: CASSEYGQARTYNEQFF; CDR3 DNA: TGTGCCAGCAGTGAATACGGACAGGCGAGGACCTACAATGAGCAGTTCTTC
D gene: TRBD1; J gene: TRBJ1-1; V gene: TRBV7-8; clone size: NA; CDR3 protein: CASRSGAGQGALAFF; CDR3 DNA: TGTGCCAGCAGATCCGGGGCGGGACAGGGGGCTCTAGCTTTCTTT
D gene: NA; J gene: TRBJ1-5; V gene: TRBV5-8; clone size: few; CDR3 protein: CASSPVSQPQHF; CDR3 DNA: TGTGCCAGCAGCCCGGTCTCCCAGCCCCAGCATTTT
D gene: NA; J gene: TRBJ2-7; V gene: TRBV7-2; clone size: NA; CDR3 protein: CASSSLAYDYEQYF; CDR3 DNA: TGTGCCAGCAGTTCACTAGCCTATGACTACGAGCAGTACTTC
D gene: NA; J gene: TRBJ1-1; V gene: TRBV2; clone size: NA; CDR3 protein: CASSGTGIMNTEAFF; CDR3 DNA: TGTGCCAGCAGTGGAACAGGAATTATGAACACTGAAGCTTTCTTT
D gene: TRBD2; J gene: TRBJ2-7; V gene: TRBV2; clone size: NA; CDR3 protein: CASSVSSGRGEQYF; CDR3 DNA: TGTGCCAGCAGTGTTTCTAGCGGGCGTGGCGAGCAGTACTTC